Each of the 9 T cell receptor beta chains below was sequenced from the same sample in a study of T cells expressing NK-cell markers. TCRdb re-called the 5' RACE reads and gives one entry per CDR3 protein, without DNA. The sample data list some 440,000 distinct CDR3 sequences. The sample consisted of blood T cells: a sorted CD56 or NKG2C T cell subset, CD4+ or CD8+ T cells, or bulk PBMC T cells (not recorded which). The receptors shown here come from a woman aged 45-60 years in good health.

This rearrangement joins TRBV7-8 to TRBJ2-3; lacking DNA, the TRBD2 call made by TCRdb goes unchecked. CDR1 SGHVS and CDR2 FQNEAQ come from the germline V gene. The CDR3 has 19 residues. CDR3 sequence: CASSFVMGDGRRGTDTQYF.

The CDR3 reads CASSLPLEQGEAFF. The rearrangement links TRBV5-1 to TRBJ1-1; TCRdb reports TRBD1, a call that lacks DNA to check it against. Per germline, CDR1 SGHRS and CDR2 YFSETQ. The CDR3 extends over 14 amino acids.

The genes are TRBV6-1 and TRBJ2-2; the TCRdb D gene call, TRBD2, has no DNA to confirm it. The V gene's germline CDR1 is MNHNS and CDR2 SASEGT. The CDR3 runs 16 residues. The CDR3 region is CASRGKTSGGTGELFF.

This sequence joins TRBV3-1 and TRBJ2-7; checking the TCRdb D call of TRBD1 is not possible without DNA. Per germline, CDR1 LGHDT and CDR2 YNNKEL (reference sequence). The CDR3 is made up of 15 amino acids. CDR3 loop: CASSRRTEPTYEQYF.

This rearrangement joins TRBV5-1 to TRBJ1-4; checking the TCRdb D call of TRBD1 is not possible without DNA. Looked up from germline, CDR1 is SGHRS and CDR2 is YFSETQ. CDR3 length equals 15 residues. The CDR3 loop reads CASSLTPGDHEKLFF.

The V call is TRBV5-1, the J call TRBJ1-6. This CDR3 spans 16 amino acids. In germline, CDR1 is SGHRS, CDR2 YFSETQ. The CDR3 reads CASSLGVGRTDSPLHF.

This rearrangement joins TRBV5-1 to TRBJ2-1; no DNA is available, so the TRBD2 call from TCRdb remains unchecked. Germline V gene data show CDR1 as SGHRS and CDR2 as YFSETQ. CDR3 size: 17 residues. This chain's CDR3 is CASSLGTGLAGVNEQFF.

The rearrangement uses TRBV5-1 and TRBJ1-4. CDR3 length equals 15 residues. Germline CDR1 is SGHRS and CDR2 is YFSETQ. The CDR3: CASSLRPDSNEKLFF.

The gene calls are TRBV18 and TRBJ2-5; TCRdb names TRBD2, which stays unverified in the absence of DNA. Germline assignment: CDR1 KGHSH and CDR2 LQKENI. The CDR3 sequence is 15 residues long. The CDR3 is CASSPLAVGQETQYF.